The 30 T cell receptor beta chains given below trace back to one sample, sequenced in a study of cytomegalovirus exposure and HLA in healthy donors. Clones were sequenced by immunoSEQ multiplex PCR, and TCRdb holds only the in-frame ones, with some missing. The data show about 110,000 clones, about 85% seen once. Sequencing was performed on PBMCs. These receptors were obtained from a woman aged 18 to 35 in good health and CMV-seronegative.

This rearrangement joins TRBV4-2 to TRBJ2-1; the D is unclear. The CDR3 is 15 residues long. Germline V lookup: CDR1 LGHNA, CDR2 YNFKEQ. Between the trimmed V and J ends, which lost 1 base and 2 bases, there was a span of 9 bases. CDR3 loop: CASSQGGRTYNEQFF. The CDR3 DNA reads TGTGCCAGCAGCCAAGGAGGAAGGACCTACAATGAGCAGTTCTTC.

Concerning this clone: The same CDR3 is also encoded by other DNA sequences in this sample. V and J are TRBV28 and TRBJ1-2; D may be TRBD1 (5 bases). This CDR3 comprises 13 residues. The germline CDR1 and CDR2 sequences are MDHEN and SYDVKM. Trimming left V 7 bases short and J 4 bases short, with 13 bases between. The CDR3 DNA reads TGTGCCAGCATCCTCCAGGGTGGCTATGGCTACACCTTC. This translates into CASILQGGYGYTF.

CDR3 protein: CASSLVPVDERNEQFF. The CDR3 DNA reads TGTGCCAGCAGCTTGGTTCCCGTTGACGAGAGGAATGAGCAGTTCTTC. This chain joins TRBV5-8 and TRBJ2-1; D gene unclear. From germline, CDR1 is SGHTS and CDR2 YDEGEE. This CDR3 comprises 16 residues. V gave up 0 bases and J gave up 7 bases, with 17 bases separating them.

The chain is built from TRBV11-2 and TRBJ1-1; D unclear. This CDR3 has 14 amino acids. Germline CDR1 SGHAT, CDR2 FQNNGV. Trimming took off 0 bases at V and 11 bases at J, with 16 bases between the two ends. The CDR3 spells CASSLEGRAGVAFF. CDR3 sequence (DNA): TGTGCCAGCAGCTTAGAAGGCCGGGCCGGGGTTGCTTTCTTT.

The J gene is TRBJ1-2, the V gene TRBV2; D remains unclear. CDR1 is SNHLY, CDR2 FYNNEI, per germline. This CDR3 region has 14 residues. Trimming shortened V by 2 bases and J by 4 bases, and 11 bases separated the two germline ends. The CDR3 region is CASSETPEVYGYTF. The CDR3 region has the DNA TGTGCCAGCAGTGAAACTCCTGAGGTCTATGGCTACACCTTC.

The V call is TRBV5-6, the J call TRBJ1-4; 9 nucleotides align to TRBD1. The germline CDR1 and CDR2 sequences are SGHDT and YYEEEE. This CDR3 has 17 amino acids. J gave up 7 bases and V 2 bases, and 12 bases lay outside the gene matches. CDR3 sequence (DNA): TGTGCCAGCAGCTTCGGAACAGGGGGCGGCCTGGGTGAAAAACTGTTTTTT. It codes for CASSFGTGGGLGEKLFF. Variable domain in full (rest from reference TRBV5-6 and TRBJ1-4): DAGVTQSPTHLIKTRGQQVTLRCSPKSGHDTVSWYQQALGQGPQFIFQYYEEEERQRGNFPDRFSGHQFPNYSSELNVNALLLGDSALYLCASSFGTGGGLGEKLFFGSGTQLSVL.

The chain has TRBV11-2 and TRBJ1-4, with D uncertain. V dropped 5 bases and J dropped 2 bases, with 9 bases sitting between them. This CDR3 is built from 14 residues. CDR1 is SGHAT, CDR2 FQNNGV, per germline. The CDR3 sequence is CASSHLATNEKLFF. As DNA, the CDR3 is TGTGCCAGCAGCCACCTAGCGACTAATGAAAAACTGTTTTTT. Combining the CDR3 with reference TRBV11-2 and TRBJ1-4 gives the whole variable domain EAGVAQSPRYKIIEKRQSVAFWCNPISGHATLYWYQQILGQGPKLLIQFQNNGVVDDSQLPKDRFSAERLKGVDSTLKIQPAKLEDSAVYLCASSHLATNEKLFFGSGTQLSVL.

The J gene is TRBJ2-6, the V gene TRBV10-3; D is possibly TRBD2 (6 bases). This CDR3 is built from 17 residues. V was trimmed by 5 bases and J by 0 bases, leaving 14 bases between them. CDR1 is ENHRY, CDR2 SYGVKD, per germline. CDR3 sequence: CAISPGLTTSGANVLTF. The DNA of the CDR3 is TGTGCCATCAGTCCGGGACTCACTACCTCTGGGGCCAACGTCCTGACTTTC.

This clone has only one observation. The V call is TRBV5-6, the J call TRBJ1-2; possibly TRBD1 for D (5 bases). Trimming cost V 3 bases and J 3 bases, with 12 bases left between them. This CDR3 is 14 amino acids long. Germline V gene lookup returns CDR1 SGHDT and CDR2 YYEEEE. CDR3 region: CASSSYWGDYGYTF. The DNA for the CDR3 is TGTGCCAGCAGCTCCTATTGGGGGGACTATGGCTACACCTTC.

The chain uses TRBV27 and TRBJ1-5; TRBD1 matches 9 bases. CDR1 is MNHEY, CDR2 SMNVEV, per germline (reference sequence). Germline trimming cut 5 bases from V and 5 bases from J; bases unmatched to any gene: 4. The CDR3 is made up of 14 amino acids. Here the CDR3 DNA reads TGTGCCAGCAGTGAGGGGACAGGGTATCAGCCCCAGCATTTT. The encoded protein is CASSEGTGYQPQHF.

The V and J genes are TRBV2 and TRBJ2-2, with 8 positions matching TRBD2. V gave up 1 base and J gave up 5 bases; unmatched junction bases: 6. Germline values: CDR1 SNHLY, CDR2 FYNNEI. This CDR3 contains 16 residues. CDR3 loop: CASSEVAGKLTGELFF. The CDR3 DNA sequence: TGTGCCAGCAGTGAAGTAGCGGGGAAACTTACCGGGGAGCTGTTTTTT.

This clone was picked up a small number of times. The chain joins TRBV23-1 to TRBJ1-6, with D possibly TRBD1 on 6 matching bases. TRBV23-1 has ORF status, its function being uncertain. Trimming left V 4 bases short and J 3 bases short, with 16 bases between. This CDR3 region has 17 residues. For the CDR3, the DNA is TGCGCCAGCAGTCGCGTAGAACAGGGTCGCTATAATTCACCCCTCCACTTT. Its protein product is CASSRVEQGRYNSPLHF.

This chain uses TRBV7-3 with TRBJ2-1; D possibly corresponds to TRBD1 (6 bases). CDR1 and CDR2 from the germline V gene are SGHTA and FQGTGA. The CDR3 has 14 residues. V was shortened by 5 bases and J by 7 bases, with 15 bases between the two germline ends. CDR3 nucleotide sequence: TGTGCCAGCAGCCGGACACAGGGTATAAATGAGCAGTTCTTC. Its protein product is CASSRTQGINEQFF.

This chain links TRBV10-3 with TRBJ1-2, with D unclear. This CDR3 spans 13 amino acids. The V end was cut by 4 bases, the J end by 2 bases, with 8 bases between. Germline V lookup: CDR1 ENHRY, CDR2 SYGVKD. The CDR3 coding sequence is TGTGCCATCAGTGCCCAGGAAAACTATGGCTACACCTTC. Translating it yields CAISAQENYGYTF.

J is TRBJ2-1 and V is TRBV18; D gene ambiguous. CDR3 length: 16 residues. Per germline, CDR1 KGHSH and CDR2 LQKENI. The V and J ends lost 2 bases and 5 bases respectively, with 16 bases between them. The CDR3 loop reads CASSPNIVGSNNEQFF. The CDR3 DNA follows: TGTGCCAGCTCACCAAATATTGTTGGCAGTAACAATGAGCAGTTCTTC.

V and J are TRBV13 and TRBJ1-2, with D maybe TRBD1 (6 bases). Looked up from germline, CDR1 is PRHDT and CDR2 is FYEKMQ (reference sequence). The CDR3 is made up of 14 amino acids. The V end was cut by 6 bases, the J end by 6 bases, with 17 bases between. CDR3 in amino acids: CASRPRGKVDGYTF. CDR3 in DNA: TGTGCCAGCAGGCCCAGGGGAAAAGTCGATGGCTACACCTTC.

The chain employs TRBV5-6 and TRBJ2-7; TRBD1 agrees at 9 bases. This CDR3 is built from 14 residues. V was clipped by 0 bases and J by 9 bases; unmatched bases: 7. Germline-derived CDR1 and CDR2 are SGHDT and YYEEEE. The CDR3 reads CASSLVQGAARQYF. CDR3 coding DNA: TGTGCCAGCAGCTTGGTACAGGGGGCCGCTAGGCAGTACTTC. Looking up the rest from reference TRBV5-6 and TRBJ2-7 gives the full variable domain: DAGVTQSPTHLIKTRGQQVTLRCSPKSGHDTVSWYQQALGQGPQFIFQYYEEEERQRGNFPDRFSGHQFPNYSSELNVNALLLGDSALYLCASSLVQGAARQYFGPGTRLTVT.

This chain links TRBV4-1 with TRBJ1-2; 7 bases fit TRBD1. The germline CDR1 and CDR2 sequences are MGHRA and YSYEKL. There are 13 residues in the CDR3. V dropped 0 bases and J dropped 11; count of bases not matched to a gene: 6. This CDR3 is CASSQDPGGYYTF. CDR3 DNA sequence: TGCGCCAGCAGCCAAGATCCAGGGGGTTATTACACCTTC.

There are a few counts of this clone. The chain combines TRBV7-9 with TRBJ1-2; no clear D. The CDR3 totals 13 residues. With 2 bases removed from V and 3 bases from J, the gap between germline ends came to 7 bases. From germline, CDR1 is SEHNR and CDR2 FQNEAQ (reference sequence). The CDR3 coding sequence is TGTGCCAGCAGCTTACAGCAGGACTATGGCTACACCTTC. Translating it yields CASSLQQDYGYTF.

The V call is TRBV6-5, the J call TRBJ1-2, with D unclear. Germline CDR1 MNHEY, CDR2 SVGAGI. CDR3 length: 14 residues. Between the trimmed V and J ends, which lost 6 bases and 2 bases, there was a span of 13 bases. CDR3 amino acids: CASSPDVRNYGYTF. For the CDR3, the DNA is TGTGCCAGCAGCCCCGACGTGAGGAACTATGGCTACACCTTC.

This clone has just a few counts. V is TRBV9 and J is TRBJ1-2; D is ambiguous. Trimming left V 0 bases short and J 0 bases short, with 9 bases between. Germline values: CDR1 SGDLS, CDR2 YYNGEE. CDR3 length: 15 amino acids. The CDR3 DNA sequence: TGTGCCAGCAGCGTAGTGGCCGATCCTAACTATGGCTACACCTTC. Residues: CASSVVADPNYGYTF. Based on the CDR3 plus reference TRBV9 and TRBJ1-2, the full variable domain is DSGVTQTPKHLITATGQRVTLRCSPRSGDLSVYWYQQSLDQGLQFLIQYYNGEERAKGNILERFSAQQFPDLHSELNLSSLELGDSALYFCASSVVADPNYGYTFGSGTRLTVV.

The count of this clone is one. The gene calls are TRBV6-5 and TRBJ1-1; the D gene is possibly TRBD1 (5 bases). Per germline, CDR1 MNHEY and CDR2 SVGAGI. The V end was cut by 4 bases, the J end by 0 bases, with 12 bases between. CDR3 length equals 15 residues. The CDR3 sequence is CASSSGQTMNTEAFF. DNA for the CDR3: TGTGCCAGCAGTTCAGGGCAGACCATGAACACTGAAGCTTTCTTT.

The chain carries TRBV18 and TRBJ1-6; 7 nucleotides line up with TRBD1. V was pared by 3 bases and J by 10 bases, with 6 bases of the junction left unmatched. The CDR3 contains 14 residues. Germline loops: CDR1 KGHSH, CDR2 LQKENI. The DNA of the CDR3 is TGTGCCAGCTCACCCCAGGGGGTCTGGTCACCCCTCCACTTT. Its protein product is CASSPQGVWSPLHF.

V is TRBV6-7 and J is TRBJ2-3; D not certain. TRBV6-7 is labeled an ORF, and its function is uncertain. The CDR3 runs 14 residues. Trimming shortened V by 5 bases and J by 4 bases, and 13 bases separated the two germline ends. The CDR3 coding sequence is TGTGCCAGCAGTCACCGGGTCCCTGCAGATACGCAGTATTTT. This gives the protein CASSHRVPADTQYF.

The genes are TRBV11-2 and TRBJ2-7; 8 bases are shared with TRBD1. This CDR3 has 16 residues. V lost 0 bases to trimming and J lost 6 bases; unmatched junction nucleotides: 10. Germline loops: CDR1 SGHAT, CDR2 FQNNGV. Here the CDR3 reads CASSLDLGQGQREQYF. CDR3 nucleotides: TGTGCCAGCAGCTTAGATTTAGGACAGGGACAGCGCGAGCAGTACTTC.

This clone has a handful of counts. CDR3: CASSITGSSYEQYF. The DNA for the CDR3 is TGTGCCAGCAGCATTACAGGGAGCTCCTACGAGCAGTACTTC. The gene calls are TRBV6-5 and TRBJ2-7, with a weak D call TRBD1 (6 bases). Germline V gene lookup returns CDR1 MNHEY and CDR2 SVGAGI. Trimming took off 6 bases at V and 0 bases at J, with 12 bases between the two ends. The CDR3 spans 14 residues.

This sequence joins TRBV2 and TRBJ1-2; D call uncertain. With 4 bases removed from V and 4 bases from J, the gap between germline ends came to 13 bases. In germline, CDR1 is SNHLY, CDR2 FYNNEI. The CDR3 length is 14 residues. The CDR3 sequence is CASSAESGSYGYTF. For the CDR3, the DNA is TGTGCCAGCAGTGCTGAGTCGGGAAGCTATGGCTACACCTTC.

The rearrangement links TRBV4-1 to TRBJ1-2; D is unclear. Trimming stripped 1 base from V and 2 bases from J, with 11 bases between. The CDR3 covers 15 residues. The germline CDR1 and CDR2 sequences are MGHRA and YSYEKL. The CDR3 DNA follows: TGCGCCAGCAGCCAAGGGGCCCGAGGGAACTATGGCTACACCTTC. This codes for CASSQGARGNYGYTF.

The V call is TRBV19, the J call TRBJ2-3; TRBD2 agrees at 8 bases. Germline V CDR1 and CDR2: LNHDA, SQIVND (reference sequence). This CDR3 comprises 14 residues. With 5 bases clipped from V and 1 base from J, the junction kept 2 bases outside the gene matches. The DNA for the CDR3 is TGTGCCAGTAGTCGGGGGGGCGGCACAGATACGCAGTATTTT. Translated: CASSRGGGTDTQYF. Full variable domain (rest looked up from reference TRBV19 and TRBJ2-3): DGGITQSPKYLFRKEGQNVTLSCEQNLNHDAMYWYRQDPGQGLRLIYYSQIVNDFQKGDIAEGYSVSREKKESFPLTVTSAQKNPTAFYLCASSRGGGTDTQYFGPGTRLTVL.

V is TRBV4-1 and J is TRBJ2-7; TRBD1 agrees at 9 bases. This CDR3 contains 14 residues. Germline V gene lookup returns CDR1 MGHRA and CDR2 YSYEKL. V shed 3 bases and J 1 base; nucleotides not matched to a gene: 1. CDR3 DNA: TGCGCCAGCAGCCAGGGACAGGGTTCCTACGAGCAGTACTTC. Amino acids: CASSQGQGSYEQYF.